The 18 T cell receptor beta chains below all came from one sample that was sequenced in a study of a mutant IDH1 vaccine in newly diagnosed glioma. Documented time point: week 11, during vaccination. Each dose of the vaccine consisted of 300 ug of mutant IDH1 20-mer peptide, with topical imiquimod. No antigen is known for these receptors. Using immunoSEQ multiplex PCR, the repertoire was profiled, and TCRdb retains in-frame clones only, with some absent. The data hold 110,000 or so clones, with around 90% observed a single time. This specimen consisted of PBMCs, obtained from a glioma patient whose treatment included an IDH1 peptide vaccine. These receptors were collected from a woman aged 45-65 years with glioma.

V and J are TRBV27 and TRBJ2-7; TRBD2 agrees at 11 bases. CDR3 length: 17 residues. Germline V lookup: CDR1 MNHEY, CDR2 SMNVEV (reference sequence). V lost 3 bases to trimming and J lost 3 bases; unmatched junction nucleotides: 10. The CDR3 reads CASSFSTPGLADYEQYF. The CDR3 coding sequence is TGTGCCAGCAGTTTTTCGACCCCGGGACTAGCGGACTACGAGCAGTACTTC.

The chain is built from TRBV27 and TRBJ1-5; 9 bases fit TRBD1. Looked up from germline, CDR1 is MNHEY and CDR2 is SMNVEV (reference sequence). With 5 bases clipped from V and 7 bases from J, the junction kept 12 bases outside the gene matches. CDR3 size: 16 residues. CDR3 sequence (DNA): TGTGCCAGCAGTCGTCCGGGGACAGGGTTTAACCAGCCCCAGCATTTT. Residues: CASSRPGTGFNQPQHF.

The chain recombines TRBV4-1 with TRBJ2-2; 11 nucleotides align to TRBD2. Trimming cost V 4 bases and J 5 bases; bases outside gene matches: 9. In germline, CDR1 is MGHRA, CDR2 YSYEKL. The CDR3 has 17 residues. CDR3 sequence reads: CASSLRVAGGPTGELFF. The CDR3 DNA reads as TGCGCCAGCAGCCTCAGGGTAGCGGGAGGGCCAACCGGGGAGCTGTTTTTT.

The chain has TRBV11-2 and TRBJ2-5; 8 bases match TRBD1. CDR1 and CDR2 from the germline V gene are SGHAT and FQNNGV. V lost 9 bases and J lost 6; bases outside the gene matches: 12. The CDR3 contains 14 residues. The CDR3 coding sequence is TGTGCCAGTTCCCGGGACAGGCTCCGGAAGACCCAGTACTTC. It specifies CASSRDRLRKTQYF.

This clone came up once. The CDR3 sequence is CASSIGGYNEQFF. The CDR3 DNA reads as TGTGCCAGTAGTATAGGGGGGTACAATGAGCAGTTCTTC. The chain recombines TRBV19 with TRBJ2-1, with D perhaps being TRBD1 or TRBD2 (5 bases each). Germline V lookup: CDR1 LNHDA, CDR2 SQIVND (reference sequence). V was clipped by 1 base and J by 4 bases, with 5 bases between them. This CDR3 comprises 13 residues.

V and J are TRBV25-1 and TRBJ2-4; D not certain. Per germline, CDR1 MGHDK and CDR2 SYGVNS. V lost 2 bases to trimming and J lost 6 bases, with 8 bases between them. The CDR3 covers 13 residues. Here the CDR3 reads CASSETWGNIQYF. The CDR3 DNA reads TGTGCCAGCAGTGAAACCTGGGGAAACATTCAGTACTTC.

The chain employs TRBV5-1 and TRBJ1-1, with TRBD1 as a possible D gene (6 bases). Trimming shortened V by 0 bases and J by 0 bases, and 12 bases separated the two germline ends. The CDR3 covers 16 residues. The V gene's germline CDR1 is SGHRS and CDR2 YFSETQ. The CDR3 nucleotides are TGCGCCAGCAGCTTGGGGCTCAGGGGCGTGAACACTGAAGCTTTCTTT. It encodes CASSLGLRGVNTEAFF.

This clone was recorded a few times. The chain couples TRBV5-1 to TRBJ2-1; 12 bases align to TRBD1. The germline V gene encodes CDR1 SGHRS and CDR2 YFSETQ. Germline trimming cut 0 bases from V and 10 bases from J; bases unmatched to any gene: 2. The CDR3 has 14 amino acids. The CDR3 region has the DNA TGCGCCAGCAGCTTGGGGGACAGGGGGCGAGAGCAGTTCTTC. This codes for CASSLGDRGREQFF.

The chain's CDR3 is CASSLGEATNEKLFF. The CDR3 DNA follows: TGTGCCAGCAGCTTGGGCGAGGCAACTAATGAAAAACTGTTTTTT. The J gene is TRBJ1-4, the V gene TRBV5-8; unclear D gene. This CDR3 spans 15 amino acids. Trimming removed 0 bases from V and 0 bases from J, with 6 bases in between. Germline assignment: CDR1 SGHTS and CDR2 YDEGEE.

The CDR3 spells CASSLAGREQYF. As DNA, the CDR3 is TGTGCCAGCAGTTTAGCTGGGCGCGAGCAGTACTTC. The V call is TRBV27, the J call TRBJ2-7; D gene ambiguous. CDR3 length: 12 amino acids. The germline gives CDR1 MNHEY, CDR2 SMNVEV (reference sequence). V lost 2 bases and J 6 bases, leaving 8 bases between the germline ends.

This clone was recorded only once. CDR3 region: CASSSHSGTANTEAFF. CDR3 DNA: TGTGCCAGCAGTTCGCATTCCGGGACAGCGAACACTGAAGCTTTCTTT. The chain employs TRBV6-5 and TRBJ1-1, with TRBD1 identical over 7 bases. The V gene's germline CDR1 is MNHEY and CDR2 SVGAGI. CDR3 length: 16 amino acids. The J segment lost 1 base and the V segment lost 4 bases, leaving 9 bases of the junction unmatched.

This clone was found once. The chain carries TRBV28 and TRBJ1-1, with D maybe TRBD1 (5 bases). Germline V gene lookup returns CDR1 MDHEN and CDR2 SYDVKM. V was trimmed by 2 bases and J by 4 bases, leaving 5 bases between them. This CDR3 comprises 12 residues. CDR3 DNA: TGTGCCAGCAGTTTACAGGGCACTGAAGCTTTCTTT. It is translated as CASSLQGTEAFF.

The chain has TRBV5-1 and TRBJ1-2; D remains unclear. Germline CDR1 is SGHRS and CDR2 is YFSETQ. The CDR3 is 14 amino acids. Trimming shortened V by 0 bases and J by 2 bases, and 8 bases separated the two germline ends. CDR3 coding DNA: TGCGCCAGCAGCTTGGCCCTCGGGAACTATGGCTACACCTTC. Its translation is CASSLALGNYGYTF.

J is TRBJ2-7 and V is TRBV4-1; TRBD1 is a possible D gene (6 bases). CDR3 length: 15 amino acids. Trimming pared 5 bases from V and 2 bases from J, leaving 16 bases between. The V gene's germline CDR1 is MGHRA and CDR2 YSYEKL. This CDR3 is CASSFRTDNAYEQYF. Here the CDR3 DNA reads TGCGCCAGCAGCTTTCGGACAGACAATGCCTACGAGCAGTACTTC.

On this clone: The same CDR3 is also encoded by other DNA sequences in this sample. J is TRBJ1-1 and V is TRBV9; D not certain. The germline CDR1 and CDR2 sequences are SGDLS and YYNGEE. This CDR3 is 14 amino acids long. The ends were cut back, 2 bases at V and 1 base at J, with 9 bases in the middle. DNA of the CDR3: TGTGCCAGCAGCGTCGGGCAAGGGAACACTGAAGCTTTCTTT. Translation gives CASSVGQGNTEAFF.

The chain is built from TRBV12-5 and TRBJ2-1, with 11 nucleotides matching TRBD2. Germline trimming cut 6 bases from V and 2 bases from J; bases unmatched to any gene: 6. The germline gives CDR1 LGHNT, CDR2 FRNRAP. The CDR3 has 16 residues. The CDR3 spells CASGLSSGRAYNEQFF. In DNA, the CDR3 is TGTGCTAGTGGCCTTAGTAGCGGGAGGGCCTACAATGAGCAGTTCTTC.

CDR3 bases: TGTGCCACCGGGACGGCGACCGGGGAGCTGTTTTTT. Translating gives CATGTATGELFF. This sequence joins TRBV10-3 and TRBJ2-2; either TRBD1 or TRBD2 may supply D (5 bases each). CDR1 is ENHRY, CDR2 SYGVKD, per germline. There are 12 residues in the CDR3. V was pared by 10 bases and J by 5 bases, with 11 bases between.

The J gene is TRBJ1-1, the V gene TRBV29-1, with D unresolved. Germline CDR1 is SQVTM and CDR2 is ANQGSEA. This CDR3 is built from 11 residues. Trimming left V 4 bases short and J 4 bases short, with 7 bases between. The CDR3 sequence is CSVGEATEAFF. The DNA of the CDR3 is TGCAGCGTTGGAGAGGCCACTGAAGCTTTCTTT.